This TCR beta chain was identified in a study of T cell responses to AZD1222 COVID-19 vaccine. General study findings and limits: Without day 14 samples, only post-peak T cell repertoires were studied. Baseline seropositives among AZD1222 recipients totaled only 5 or 6. The sample set comprised mostly white British donors with more females, and clonal diversity was possibly underestimated.

About this clone: Its antigen is unknown.

Pooling covered second doses at about 4 or about 12 weeks. TCRdb's table, derived via immunoSEQ multiplex PCR, lists solely in-frame clones and lacks some. This sample has approximately 150,000 clones; approximately 90% occur once, and the top ten carry roughly 1.2%. This clonotype was sampled from an adult who received the AZD1222 COVID-19 vaccine. The sample in question was peripheral blood, obtained 28 days after the second AZD1222 dose.

The CDR3 coding sequence is TGCACCAGCAGCCAAGGGACAGGGGGAAACACTGAAGCTTTCTTT. It encodes CTSSQGTGGNTEAFF. The rearrangement links TRBV1 to TRBJ1-1; the table's D gene call, TRBD1, was not cross checked with the DNA. TRBV1 is a pseudogene segment. The CDR3 loop spans 15 amino acids.